This record covers a single TCR beta chain. Its cognate antigen has yet to be identified. One base away there is no much larger clone; base qualities are not given. TCR beta CDR3 regions were amplified from RNA transcripts. The TCR CDR3 was subjected to a first round of RT-PCR using the HTBI primer set and the Qiagen OneStep RT-PCR kit. Libraries were constructed in a second round of multiplex PCR, after which size selection and purification were performed. Sequencing of the libraries was done on an Illumina HiSeq2000 using paired-end 100 bp reads. The authors' analysis ran thus. SOAPnuke was used to process the raw data, with reads discarded if the reads contained adapters or uncalled bases, had a mean Phred below 15, or lacked an exact constant-primer or identifier match. High-quality paired reads were merged using COPE v1.2.5, and each unique nucleotide sequence was defined as a clonotype. Clonotypes were aligned to IMGT TRBV, TRBD and TRBJ reference segments using MiTCR v1.1. Only V-J combinations with frequency above 0.0001, covering 99% to 99.2% of repertoires, were analysed. The TCS score was defined as the ratio of F50 (clonal expansion) to E x V (chaos), calculated using BLOSUM62-based TCRdist between CDR3 peptides within each V-J. Welch's t-statistics and random forest reduced fewer than 600 V-J features to 10 to 15, which were used in a naive Bayes classifier (R e1071). Clones were called with MiXCR by TCRdb after fastp trimmed the public reads at Q25, and only in-frame beta chains were retained. Merged by CDR3 protein, the rows form single entries marked with the most common genes and DNA. The V and J calls here are based on TCRdb, not the publication. The sample yields more than 350,000 distinct CDR3 sequences; 14% were counted once. The ten largest clones take up roughly a fifth of the sample.

This entry belongs to a study of T cells in Graves' hyperthyroidism and ophthalmopathy (dated by TCRdb to the late 2010s). With regard to the full study: Peripheral blood was collected at initial diagnosis, before any treatment. In addition, the study compared T-cell repertoires in thyroid tissue and in blood from roughly six Graves' hyperthyroidism patients. An independent validation cohort of 18 to 20 hyperthyroidism patients and about 16 patients who later progressed to ophthalmopathy tested prospective prediction of ophthalmopathy. According to the paper, TCR Vbeta CDR3 sequencing was carried out on about 140 peripheral blood samples, which came from fewer than 50 ophthalmopathy, approximately 72 hyperthyroidism and approximately 17 progressor patients. The roughly 94 discovery patients were randomly divided into training and test sets at a 7:3 ratio. To identify TCR V-J signatures that set the groups apart, the researchers used a discovery cohort of about a hundred patients, made up of 43 with Graves' ophthalmopathy and some 60 with stable Graves' hyperthyroidism. Once sampling was done, hyperthyroidism patients were given methimazole at a starting dose of 30 mg daily, whereas ophthalmopathy patients were given high-dose intravenous methylprednisolone.

Ophthalmopathy patients had moderately to severely active disease, Clinical Activity Score of at least 3, NOSPECS grade of at least 4, and duration under 3 months. Patients with uncontrolled infections, other autoimmune diseases, pregnancy or lactation were excluded. Clinical symptoms, serum thyroxine and TRAb, thyroid ultrasound, and orbital computed tomography formed the basis for the diagnoses. Ficoll-Paque density gradient centrifugation was used to isolate PBMCs from approximately 10 ml of fresh peripheral blood. Trizol reagent was used to extract total RNA, and RNA quality was then checked on an Agilent 2100 Bioanalyzer. On the study overall, not on this receptor specifically: In validation, progression to ophthalmopathy was predicted by the model with almost 71% sensitivity and roughly 76% specificity, a median of approximately 6.5 months before onset. Ophthalmopathy was separated from stable hyperthyroidism by a 13 V-J signature model, with around 90% sensitivity and about 81% specificity obtained in cross-validation and 80%/75% obtained in testing. Sample size was not statistically predetermined, and blinding of investigators to group allocation was not performed. Most expanded thyroid clonotypes (frequency above 0.001) were also found in blood, which suggests that blood repertoires may mirror thyroid immune responses.

The V end loses 2 bases and the J end loses 3 bases, and a stretch of 5 bases separates them. Taken from cysteine to phenylalanine, the CDR3 has 12 residues. The only DNA kept is the CDR3, 36 bases in frame from the first base. The germline V gene gives CDR1 as SQVTM and CDR2 as ANQGSEA. This clonotype originated in a woman under 40 with Graves' ophthalmopathy. Sequenced sample: blood. The sequence links TRBV29-1 to TRBJ2-1, with the D gene not confidently named. The DNA sequence reads TGCAGCGTTGAACATAGCTACAATGAGCAGTTCTTC. It encodes CSVEHSYNEQFF.